This TCR beta chain was captured in a study of shared clonotypes between healthy human individuals. The wider study: Researchers drew samples from two women and three men aged 18 to 49.

Comment on this clone: What it binds is unknown.

Findings and caveats of the study: An anticipated effect of sequencing depth on clonotype sharing among donors was recognized.

The sorted-subset replicate PCRs were given about 200 ng DNA, which is some 29,000 T cell genomes. The assay was immunoSEQ multiplex PCR, and TCRdb's table has in-frame clones only and misses some. The top ten clones hold about 0.21% of a sample with fewer than 1 million clones, roughly 96% of them seen once. As defined, naive CD8 cells were CD45RO-negative and positively selected for CCR7, with terminally differentiated effector memory CD45RA+ cells excluded. Sequenced: naive CD8+ T cells sorted from blood. This TCR derives from a man aged 25-45 years in good health.

CDR3 region: CASSVGLAGLHTGELFF. As DNA, the CDR3 is TGTGCCAGCAGCGTTGGACTAGCGGGACTCCACACCGGGGAGCTGTTTTTT. V usage is TRBV28 and J usage is TRBJ2-2; 12 bases line up with TRBD2. The CDR3 covers 17 residues. Germline V gives CDR1 MDHEN, CDR2 SYDVKM. V was clipped by 6 bases and J by 3 bases; unmatched bases: 8.